Each of the 31 T cell receptor beta chains below was sequenced from the same sample in a study of cytotoxic CD8 clonotypes in ibrutinib-treated CLL. The assay was immunoSEQ multiplex PCR, and TCRdb's table has in-frame clones only and misses some. Seen here are about 130,000 clones, roughly 88% observed once, and the top ten hold roughly 2%. The sample was PBMCs, taken after 24 months of ibrutinib treatment. These TCRs come from a human donor with chronic lymphocytic leukemia.

The count of this clone is one. The chain links TRBV30 to TRBJ2-7, with D possibly being TRBD1 (5 bases). The V gene's germline CDR1 is GTSNPN and CDR2 SVGIG (reference sequence). The CDR3 spans 15 residues. V was cut by 4 bases and J by 0 bases, with 16 bases left in between. The CDR3 reads CAWTPRLDSSYEQYF. In nucleotides, the CDR3 is TGTGCCTGGACCCCCCGTCTCGACAGCTCCTACGAGCAGTACTTC.

Only one count was recorded for this clone. J is TRBJ1-1 and V is TRBV5-1; D gene unclear. The CDR3 runs to 18 residues. The germline V gene has CDR1 SGHRS and CDR2 YFSETQ. V was trimmed by 0 bases and J by 1 base, leaving 19 bases between them. The CDR3 loop reads CASSLAGTLGKRNTEAFF. CDR3 nucleotide sequence: TGCGCCAGCAGCTTGGCCGGTACTTTGGGGAAACGGAACACTGAAGCTTTCTTT.

The V gene is TRBV25-1, the J gene TRBJ1-1; D may be TRBD1 (6 bases). The V gene's germline CDR1 is MGHDK and CDR2 SYGVNS. This CDR3 is 14 amino acids long. Trimming removed 4 bases from V and 1 base from J, with 10 bases in between. In DNA form, the CDR3 reads TGTGCCAGCAGTGGAGAACAGGGGAACACTGAAGCTTTCTTT. Translated: CASSGEQGNTEAFF.

This clone was recorded only once. V usage is TRBV5-1 and J usage is TRBJ1-1; perhaps TRBD1 as D (5 bases). V lost 0 bases and J lost 3, with 12 bases in between. CDR3 length equals 15 residues. The germline V gene encodes CDR1 SGHRS and CDR2 YFSETQ. In DNA form, the CDR3 reads TGCGCCAGCAGCTTGGCTCGGGGCGGGGACACTGAAGCTTTCTTT. As protein: CASSLARGGDTEAFF.

The rearrangement joins TRBV2 to TRBJ1-2, with a tentative D call TRBD1 (6 bases). Germline-derived CDR1 and CDR2 are SNHLY and FYNNEI. V gave up 7 bases and J gave up 7 bases, with 16 bases separating them. This CDR3 region has 13 residues. The CDR3 DNA reads as TGTGCCAGCACCATAACAGGGTCTGGTGGCTACACCTTC. The encoded protein is CASTITGSGGYTF.

The V gene is TRBV7-9, the J gene TRBJ2-3, with D perhaps TRBD2 (7 bases). The CDR3 runs to 16 residues. Looked up from germline, CDR1 is SEHNR and CDR2 is FQNEAQ (reference sequence). The V end lost 5 bases, the J end lost 0 bases, and 15 bases lay between the germline ends. Written as DNA, the CDR3 is TGTGCCAGCAGCGCACGGGGGGCGCTTAGCACAGATACGCAGTATTTT. Encoded protein: CASSARGALSTDTQYF. The full variable domain, its missing parts supplied by reference TRBV7-9 and TRBJ2-3, is DTGVSQNPRHKITKRGQNVTFRCDPISEHNRLYWYRQTLGQGPEFLTYFQNEAQLEKSRLLSDRFSAERPKGSFSTLEIQRTEQGDSAMYLCASSARGALSTDTQYFGPGTRLTVL.

This chain links TRBV5-1 with TRBJ1-2; 7 bases match TRBD1. J gave up 7 bases and V 4 bases, and 4 bases lay outside the gene matches. The CDR3 has 12 amino acids. Germline V lookup: CDR1 SGHRS, CDR2 YFSETQ. CDR3 sequence: CASSQGGGGYTF. CDR3 in DNA: TGCGCCAGCAGCCAGGGGGGTGGTGGCTACACCTTC.

This chain joins TRBV7-8 and TRBJ2-3; D is unclear. Trimming shortened V by 5 bases and J by 0 bases, and 12 bases separated the two germline ends. This CDR3 region has 15 residues. From germline, CDR1 is SGHVS and CDR2 FQNEAQ. The CDR3 is CASSPSLPSTDTQYF. The CDR3, as DNA: TGTGCCAGCAGCCCCAGCCTCCCGAGCACAGATACGCAGTATTTT.

J is TRBJ2-5 and V is TRBV6-5; D is perhaps TRBD1 (5 bases). The V end lost 5 bases, the J end lost 7 bases, and 14 bases lay between the germline ends. From germline, CDR1 is MNHEY and CDR2 SVGAGI. The length of the CDR3 is 13 residues. The CDR3 is CASSAGRVGTQYF. In nucleotides, the CDR3 is TGTGCCAGCAGTGCTGGCAGGGTCGGGACCCAGTACTTC.

This rearrangement joins TRBV19 to TRBJ1-2, with TRBD1 identical over 8 bases. Germline V gene data show CDR1 as LNHDA and CDR2 as SQIVND (reference sequence). This CDR3 region has 12 residues. V shed 5 bases, J shed 7 bases, and the junction held 3 bases outside the gene matches. CDR3 nucleotides: TGTGCCAGTAGTGCCGACAGGGGTGGCTACACCTTC. Its protein is CASSADRGGYTF.

This clone was seen a single time. The DNA of the CDR3 is TGTGCCTGGAGGGAGGGAACGGGGAGGGACACTGAAGCTTTCTTT. Translating it yields CAWREGTGRDTEAFF. The chain links TRBV30 to TRBJ1-1; no clear D gene. In germline, CDR1 is GTSNPN, CDR2 SVGIG (reference sequence). V was trimmed by 3 bases and J by 3 bases, leaving 17 bases between them. The length of the CDR3 is 15 residues.

V and J are TRBV11-3 and TRBJ2-5, with 8 bases identical to TRBD2. Germline CDR1 is SGHNT and CDR2 is YENEEA. The V segment lost 4 bases and the J segment 4 bases; nucleotides outside the gene matches: 5. The CDR3 spans 14 residues. The CDR3: CASSSREGGETQYF. DNA of the CDR3: TGTGCCAGCAGCTCCCGGGAGGGTGGAGAGACCCAGTACTTC.

V gene TRBV29-1 combines with J gene TRBJ2-3, with a possible D match to TRBD2 (5 bases). The V gene's germline CDR1 is SQVTM and CDR2 ANQGSEA. Trimming pared 6 bases from V and 4 bases from J, leaving 8 bases between. This CDR3 is built from 11 residues. The CDR3 loop reads CSVKDSDTQYF. The CDR3 nucleotides read TGCAGCGTCAAGGACTCAGATACGCAGTATTTT.

The V gene is TRBV7-9, the J gene TRBJ1-6; weak D call: TRBD1 (6 bases). Trimming stripped 4 bases from V and 7 bases from J, with 26 bases between. This CDR3 has 19 residues. Germline CDR1 is SEHNR and CDR2 is FQNEAQ (reference sequence). DNA for the CDR3: TGTGCCAGCAGCTACGGAATCTCGGGGGCGAGGTGGAGGAATTCACCCCTCCACTTT. This sequence encodes CASSYGISGARWRNSPLHF.

This rearrangement joins TRBV18 to TRBJ1-1; D ambiguous. The CDR3 extends over 15 amino acids. Germline V gene sequence: CDR1 KGHSH, CDR2 LQKENI. V lost 4 bases and J lost 1, with 13 bases in between. This chain's CDR3 is CASSRYKGQNTEAFF. CDR3 sequence (DNA): TGTGCCAGCTCACGCTACAAGGGCCAGAACACTGAAGCTTTCTTT. The complete variable domain, with remaining parts taken from reference TRBV18 and TRBJ1-1, reads NAGVMQNPRHLVRRRGQEARLRCSPMKGHSHVYWYRQLPEEGLKFMVYLQKENIIDESGMPKERFSAEFPKEGPSILRIQQVVRGDSAAYFCASSRYKGQNTEAFFGQGTRLTVV.

V usage is TRBV9 and J usage is TRBJ2-5; 8 positions match TRBD1. V was pared by 4 bases and J by 5 bases, with 10 bases of the junction left unmatched. CDR1 SGDLS and CDR2 YYNGEE come from the germline V gene. This CDR3 is built from 15 residues. The CDR3 loop reads CASSSGTGVSETQYF. For the CDR3, the DNA is TGTGCCAGCAGCTCCGGGACAGGAGTTTCGGAGACCCAGTACTTC.

The chain recombines TRBV4-3 with TRBJ2-7; TRBD2 agrees at 11 bases. The CDR3 consists of 20 residues. Germline lookup yields CDR1 LGHNA and CDR2 YSLEER. The V and J ends lost 0 bases and 0 bases, in that order; junction bases with no gene match: 13. CDR3 DNA: TGCGCCAGCAGCCAAGAGTTGGCTAGCGGGGGGACTTCGAGCTCCTACGAGCAGTACTTC. This gives the protein CASSQELASGGTSSSYEQYF.

The chain is built from TRBV19 and TRBJ1-5; no definite D call. The V gene's germline CDR1 is LNHDA and CDR2 SQIVND (reference sequence). The CDR3 length is 14 residues. V was cut by 7 bases and J by 1 base, with 11 bases left in between. CDR3 sequence reads: CASTWEGSNQPQHF. In DNA, the CDR3 is TGTGCCAGTACATGGGAGGGAAGCAATCAGCCCCAGCATTTT.

This rearrangement joins TRBV10-2 to TRBJ2-2; possible D gene TRBD2, 7 bases. The germline gives CDR1 WSHSY, CDR2 SAAADI. V lost 6 bases and J 5 bases, leaving 16 bases between the germline ends. The CDR3 totals 15 residues. In DNA form, the CDR3 reads TGCGCCAGCAGCGAGGGGGGGATTTGGACCGGGGAGCTGTTTTTT. It encodes CASSEGGIWTGELFF.

The chain links TRBV6-6 to TRBJ2-2; D perhaps matches TRBD1 (6 bases). There are 14 residues in the CDR3. V shed 3 bases and J shed 6 bases, with 11 bases lying between them. The germline CDR1 and CDR2 sequences are MNHNY and SVGAGI (reference sequence). CDR3 protein: CASSYNRGSGELFF. The DNA of the CDR3 is TGTGCCAGCAGTTATAATAGGGGGTCCGGGGAGCTGTTTTTT.

This clone was recorded a few times. This chain connects TRBV2 to TRBJ1-2; D not certain. Germline CDR1 reads SNHLY; CDR2 reads FYNNEI. The CDR3 sequence is 13 residues long. Trimming pared 7 bases from V and 7 bases from J, leaving 16 bases between. The CDR3 region has the DNA TGTGCCAGCACCCCCGGGCCTGTCCGTGGCTACACCTTC. This translates into CASTPGPVRGYTF.

This rearrangement joins TRBV19 to TRBJ1-5; TRBD1 might be the D (6 bases). Germline CDR1 is LNHDA and CDR2 is SQIVND (reference sequence). Trimming left V 8 bases short and J 4 bases short, with 18 bases between. This CDR3 is built from 15 residues. The CDR3 nucleotides read TGTGCCAGTCGTAGGGGGGCCCTCGGGAATCAGCCCCAGCATTTT. Protein: CASRRGALGNQPQHF.

The V call is TRBV6-5, the J call TRBJ1-1; 7 nucleotides line up with TRBD1. The V segment lost 5 bases and the J segment 13 bases; nucleotides outside the gene matches: 10. This CDR3 is built from 12 residues. CDR1 is MNHEY and CDR2 is SVGAGI in the germline V gene. The CDR3 DNA is TGTGCCAGCAGTACCGGGACAGCCGCGGGTTTCTTT. It encodes CASSTGTAAGFF.

This clone is a singleton in its sample. The genes are TRBV5-4 and TRBJ2-5; D is perhaps TRBD1 or TRBD2 (5 bases each). CDR1 SGHNT and CDR2 YYREEE come from the germline V gene (reference sequence). V was pared by 4 bases and J by 9 bases, with 25 bases between. CDR3 size: 16 residues. The CDR3 nucleotides are TGTGCCAGCAGCCTAGATGACAGAGGTGCTACCGGGGCCCAGTACTTC. Protein sequence: CASSLDDRGATGAQYF.

The chain employs TRBV7-9 and TRBJ1-5; 7 bases align to TRBD1. The CDR3 covers 15 residues. With 2 bases clipped from V and 7 bases from J, the junction kept 8 bases outside the gene matches. CDR1 and CDR2 from the germline V gene are SEHNR and FQNEAQ (reference sequence). CDR3 sequence reads: CASSLTGQVLQPQHF. CDR3 nucleotide sequence: TGTGCCAGCAGCTTAACTGGACAGGTCTTACAGCCCCAGCATTTT.

This clone was seen a few times. V and J are TRBV30 and TRBJ1-1, with TRBD1 identical over 7 bases. The V and J ends lost 5 bases and 11 bases, in that order; junction bases with no gene match: 11. CDR1 and CDR2 from the germline V gene are GTSNPN and SVGIG (reference sequence). The CDR3 contains 12 residues. The CDR3 nucleotides are TGTGCCTGGTCCAGGGGGGCGATGTATGCTTTCTTT. It encodes CAWSRGAMYAFF.

This chain joins TRBV28 and TRBJ1-3; D may be TRBD1 (6 bases). Germline assignment: CDR1 MDHEN and CDR2 SYDVKM. CDR3 length equals 13 residues. The germline V and J ends were trimmed by 8 bases and 3 bases, with 11 bases remaining between them. As DNA, the CDR3 is TGTGCCAGCGGAGGACAGCTTGGAAACACCATATATTTT. Its translation is CASGGQLGNTIYF.

The chain carries TRBV27 and TRBJ2-5; 10 bases are shared with TRBD1. V lost 5 bases, J lost 5 bases, and 17 bases stayed unmatched. CDR3 length equals 18 residues. The V gene's germline CDR1 is MNHEY and CDR2 SMNVEV (reference sequence). The CDR3 DNA reads TGTGCCAGCAGTAGAACCCTGGGACAGGGGACGATAAGGGAGACCCAGTACTTC. Translating gives CASSRTLGQGTIRETQYF.

This chain connects TRBV6-6 to TRBJ2-7; TRBD2 matches 8 bases. Per germline, CDR1 MNHNY and CDR2 SVGAGI (reference sequence). With 8 bases clipped from V and 0 bases from J, the junction kept 6 bases outside the gene matches. The CDR3 runs to 14 residues. This CDR3 is CASQSGGSSYEQYF. DNA of the CDR3: TGTGCCAGCCAAAGCGGGGGAAGCTCCTACGAGCAGTACTTC.

This sequence joins TRBV4-2 and TRBJ2-1, with 11 bases matching TRBD2. Germline V CDR1 and CDR2: LGHNA, YNFKEQ. Trimming removed 0 bases from V and 7 bases from J; junction bases left unmatched: 8. The CDR3 length is 17 residues. CDR3 sequence reads: CASSQDLLAGGRNEQFF. In DNA form, the CDR3 reads TGTGCCAGCAGCCAAGATCTCCTAGCGGGGGGTAGGAATGAGCAGTTCTTC.

The rearrangement links TRBV28 to TRBJ2-7; a weak D match, TRBD1 (5 bases). The CDR3 length is 14 residues. V lost 5 bases and J 5 bases, leaving 16 bases between the germline ends. CDR1 and CDR2 (germline): MDHEN, SYDVKM. CDR3 nucleotide sequence: TGTGCCAGCAGTCCCAGATCAGGGCTGAACGAGCAGTACTTC. This gives the protein CASSPRSGLNEQYF.